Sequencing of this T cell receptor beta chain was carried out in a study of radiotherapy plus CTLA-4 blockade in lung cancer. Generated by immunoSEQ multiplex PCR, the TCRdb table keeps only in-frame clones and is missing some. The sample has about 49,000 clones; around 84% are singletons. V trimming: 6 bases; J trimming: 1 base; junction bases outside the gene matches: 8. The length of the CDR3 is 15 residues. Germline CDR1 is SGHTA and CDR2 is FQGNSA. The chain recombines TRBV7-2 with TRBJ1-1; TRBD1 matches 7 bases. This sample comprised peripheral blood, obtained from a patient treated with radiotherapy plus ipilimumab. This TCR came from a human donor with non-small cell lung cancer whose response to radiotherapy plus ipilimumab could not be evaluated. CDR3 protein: CASSPQGVQNTEAFF. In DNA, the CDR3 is TGTGCCAGCAGTCCTCAGGGGGTTCAGAACACTGAAGCTTTCTTT.